The source of this T cell receptor (beta chain) is a study of blood T cell repertoires in COVID-19. Overall study: The cDNA or gDNA used as material had been derived from T cells, B-cell-depleted T cells, or PBMCs.

Generated by immunoSEQ multiplex PCR, the TCRdb table keeps only in-frame clones and is missing some. The table lists approximately 74,000 clones, 65% to 85% of them singletons. This clone has a single count. The sequencing input was peripheral blood. The sequence came from a man older than 75 with active or convalescent COVID-19.

CDR3 nucleotide sequence: TGTGCCAGCTCACCGGCGACAGGGTTGGCCTATGGCTACACCTTC. Amino acid sequence: CASSPATGLAYGYTF. V is TRBV18 and J is TRBJ1-2; 7 bases are a match to TRBD1. V trimming: 3 bases; J trimming: 4 bases; junction bases outside the gene matches: 8. The CDR3 totals 15 residues. Per the germline V gene, CDR1 is KGHSH and CDR2 is LQKENI.